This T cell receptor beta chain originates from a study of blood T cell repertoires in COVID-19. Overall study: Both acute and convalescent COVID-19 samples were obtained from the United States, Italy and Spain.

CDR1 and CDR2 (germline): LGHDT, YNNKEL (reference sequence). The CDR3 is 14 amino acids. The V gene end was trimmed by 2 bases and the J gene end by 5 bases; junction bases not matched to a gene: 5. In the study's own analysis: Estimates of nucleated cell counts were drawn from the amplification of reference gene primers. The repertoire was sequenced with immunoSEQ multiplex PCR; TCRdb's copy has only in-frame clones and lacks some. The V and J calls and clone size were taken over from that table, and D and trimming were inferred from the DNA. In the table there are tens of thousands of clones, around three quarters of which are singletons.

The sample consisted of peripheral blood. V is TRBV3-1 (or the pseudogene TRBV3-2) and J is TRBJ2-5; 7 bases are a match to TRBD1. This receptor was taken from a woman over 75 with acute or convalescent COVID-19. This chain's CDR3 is CASSQRGRGETQYF. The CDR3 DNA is TGTGCCAGCAGCCAAAGGGGCAGGGGGGAGACCCAGTACTTC.